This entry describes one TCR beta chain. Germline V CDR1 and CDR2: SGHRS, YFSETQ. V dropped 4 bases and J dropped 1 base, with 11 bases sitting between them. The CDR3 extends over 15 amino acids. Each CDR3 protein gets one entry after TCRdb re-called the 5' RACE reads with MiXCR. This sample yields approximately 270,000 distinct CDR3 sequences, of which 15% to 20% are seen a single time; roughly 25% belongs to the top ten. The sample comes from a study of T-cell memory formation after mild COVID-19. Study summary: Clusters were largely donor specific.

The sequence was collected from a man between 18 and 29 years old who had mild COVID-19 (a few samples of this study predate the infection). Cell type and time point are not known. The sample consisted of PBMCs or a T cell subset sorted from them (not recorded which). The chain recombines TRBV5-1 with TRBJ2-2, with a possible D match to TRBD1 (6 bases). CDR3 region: CASSHGTQNTGELFF. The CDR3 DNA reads TGCGCCAGCAGCCACGGGACACAGAACACCGGGGAGCTGTTTTTT.